This T cell receptor (beta chain) was retrieved from a study of identical twins. This clonotype was seen once. It may be a read error: a sequence one base away is much more abundant. In germline, CDR1 is LNHDA, CDR2 SQIVND (reference sequence). The CDR3 sequence is 15 residues long. Each CDR3 protein gets one entry after TCRdb re-called the 5' RACE reads with MiXCR. The sample lists some 100,000 distinct CDR3 sequences, 5.9% occurring once. The chain joins TRBV19 to TRBJ2-6, with D perhaps matching TRBD2 (5 bases). Sample: memory T cells sorted from blood. This clonotype was sampled from a woman aged 45-60 years in good health. CDR3 coding DNA: TGTACCAGTAGCGTAAGACGCTCTGGGGCCAACGTCCTGACTTTC. Residues: CTSSVRRSGANVLTF. Full variable domain (rest looked up from reference TRBV19 and TRBJ2-6): DGGITQSPKYLFRKEGQNVTLSCEQNLNHDAMYWYRQDPGQGLRLIYYSQIVNDFQKGDIAEGYSVSREKKESFPLTVTSAQKNPTAFYLCTSSVRRSGANVLTFGAGSRLTVL.